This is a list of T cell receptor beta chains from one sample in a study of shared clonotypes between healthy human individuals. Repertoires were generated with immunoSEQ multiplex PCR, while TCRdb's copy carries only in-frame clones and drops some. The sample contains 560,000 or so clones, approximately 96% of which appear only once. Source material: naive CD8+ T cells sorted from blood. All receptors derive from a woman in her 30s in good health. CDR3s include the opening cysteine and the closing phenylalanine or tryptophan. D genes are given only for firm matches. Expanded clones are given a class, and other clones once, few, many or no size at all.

CDR3nt: TGTGCCAGCAGTTTAGGACTCACTTCCGGGACTAGCGGTCGGGCCGGGGAGCTGTTTTTT; CDR3aa: CASSLGLTSGTSGRAGELFF; d_gene: TRBD2; abundance: NA; j_gene: TRBJ2-2; v_gene: TRBV28
CDR3nt: TGCGCCAGCAGCTGGACTAGCGCTTACACCGGGGAGCTGTTTTTT; CDR3aa: CASSWTSAYTGELFF; d_gene: TRBD2; abundance: NA; j_gene: TRBJ2-2; v_gene: TRBV5-1
CDR3nt: TGTGCCAGCAGCTTGTTAACTCGCGGGGGCCCTGAAGCTTTCTTT; CDR3aa: CASSLLTRGGPEAFF; d_gene: NA; abundance: NA; j_gene: TRBJ1-1; v_gene: TRBV5-6
CDR3nt: TGCGCCAGCACCCAAAGTCGGGACAGGGGACCGAGGGGCTACACCTTC; CDR3aa: CASTQSRDRGPRGYTF; d_gene: TRBD1; abundance: once; j_gene: TRBJ1-2; v_gene: TRBV4-1
CDR3nt: TGTGCCAGCAGTATTCCGGGACATACGCAGTATTTT; CDR3aa: CASSIPGHTQYF; d_gene: NA; abundance: NA; j_gene: TRBJ2-3; v_gene: TRBV27
CDR3nt: TGTGCCAGCAGCTTAGGATCTTCGCTAGCGGGAGGCTACGAGCAGTACTTC; CDR3aa: CASSLGSSLAGGYEQYF; d_gene: TRBD2; abundance: NA; j_gene: TRBJ2-7; v_gene: TRBV7-9
CDR3nt: TGTGCCACCAACGAAGCCCGGGGCTACACCTTC; CDR3aa: CATNEARGYTF; d_gene: NA; abundance: NA; j_gene: TRBJ1-2; v_gene: TRBV19
CDR3nt: TGCGCCAGCAGCTTGTCGCCCGTTAACCGGGTTTTTGGGCGGGAGAAGCAAGAGACCCAGTACTTC; CDR3aa: CASSLSPVNRVFGREKQETQYF; d_gene: TRBD2; abundance: NA; j_gene: TRBJ2-5; v_gene: TRBV5-1
CDR3nt: TGTGCCAGCAGTGAAAGGGGCACCCCCTATGGCTACACCTTC; CDR3aa: CASSERGTPYGYTF; d_gene: NA; abundance: NA; j_gene: TRBJ1-2; v_gene: TRBV6-1
CDR3nt: TGTGCCAGCAGTTTTACACGGGATGAAGAGCAGTACTTC; CDR3aa: CASSFTRDEEQYF; d_gene: NA; abundance: NA; j_gene: TRBJ2-7; v_gene: TRBV28
CDR3nt: TGTGCCAGCAGCCAAGATCGGACAGCCGCTATTGACTACAATGAGCAGTTCTTC; CDR3aa: CASSQDRTAAIDYNEQFF; d_gene: NA; abundance: NA; j_gene: TRBJ2-1; v_gene: TRBV14
CDR3nt: TGTGCCAGCAGCTTAGAAGCGGGAGGCGCGAACACCGGGGAGCTGTTTTTT; CDR3aa: CASSLEAGGANTGELFF; d_gene: TRBD2; abundance: NA; j_gene: TRBJ2-2; v_gene: TRBV7-6
CDR3nt: TGTGCCAGCAGCTTAGACTCCCTCCAAGAGACCCAGTACTTC; CDR3aa: CASSLDSLQETQYF; d_gene: NA; abundance: NA; j_gene: TRBJ2-5; v_gene: TRBV7-9
CDR3nt: TGTGCCAGCAGCCCAGGGGGCCCTCTTTCCGAGCAGTACTTC; CDR3aa: CASSPGGPLSEQYF; d_gene: TRBD1; abundance: NA; j_gene: TRBJ2-7; v_gene: TRBV27
CDR3nt: TGTGCCAGCAGCCCTTGGACTAGCGGCTCCTACAATGAGCAGTTCTTC; CDR3aa: CASSPWTSGSYNEQFF; d_gene: TRBD2; abundance: NA; j_gene: TRBJ2-1; v_gene: TRBV5-8
CDR3nt: TGTGCCAGCAGTTTAAGCCAGGGTGGGCTCGAGCAGTACTTC; CDR3aa: CASSLSQGGLEQYF; d_gene: NA; abundance: NA; j_gene: TRBJ2-7; v_gene: TRBV27
CDR3nt: TGTGCCAGTAGTATGGCCACCTCCTACGAGCAGTACTTC; CDR3aa: CASSMATSYEQYF; d_gene: NA; abundance: NA; j_gene: TRBJ2-7; v_gene: TRBV19
CDR3nt: TGTGCCAGCAGCTTAGGCGGGAGTGGCTACAATGAGCAGTTCTTC; CDR3aa: CASSLGGSGYNEQFF; d_gene: TRBD2; abundance: NA; j_gene: TRBJ2-1; v_gene: TRBV7-3
CDR3nt: TGTGCCATCAGTGGGACGAATGGGCAGCGGGAGGCCCAGTACTTC; CDR3aa: CAISGTNGQREAQYF; d_gene: TRBD2; abundance: NA; j_gene: TRBJ2-5; v_gene: TRBV10-3
CDR3nt: TGTGCCAGCAGTCCCCTGGGACTAGCGGGAGTAAACGAGCAGTACTTC; CDR3aa: CASSPLGLAGVNEQYF; d_gene: TRBD2; abundance: NA; j_gene: TRBJ2-7; v_gene: TRBV28
CDR3nt: TGTGCCAGCAGCCCCCTAACAACTGAAGCTTTCTTT; CDR3aa: CASSPLTTEAFF; d_gene: NA; abundance: NA; j_gene: TRBJ1-1; v_gene: TRBV13
CDR3nt: TGTGCCAGCAGTCGGACGGGACAGGGGATACTCGAGCAGTACTTC; CDR3aa: CASSRTGQGILEQYF; d_gene: TRBD1; abundance: NA; j_gene: TRBJ2-7; v_gene: TRBV28
CDR3nt: TGTGCCTGGAGTGCAGTGGGGGATACGCAGTATTTT; CDR3aa: CAWSAVGDTQYF; d_gene: NA; abundance: NA; j_gene: TRBJ2-3; v_gene: TRBV30
CDR3nt: TGTGCCAGCAGTTCCTCAAGCGGGAGAGAGGGGGAGACCCAGTACTTC; CDR3aa: CASSSSSGREGETQYF; d_gene: TRBD2; abundance: NA; j_gene: TRBJ2-5; v_gene: TRBV28
CDR3nt: TGTGCCAGCAGCCAACACGGGGAGAATACCCTCGGCAATCAGCCCCAGCATTTT; CDR3aa: CASSQHGENTLGNQPQHF; d_gene: NA; abundance: NA; j_gene: TRBJ1-5; v_gene: TRBV11-3
CDR3nt: TGTGCCAGCAGCAGAGGGATGACCTACGAGCAGTACTTC; CDR3aa: CASSRGMTYEQYF; d_gene: NA; abundance: NA; j_gene: TRBJ2-7; v_gene: TRBV27
CDR3nt: TGCGCCAGCAGTGATCTGGGGGCGGGCGAGCAGTACTTC; CDR3aa: CASSDLGAGEQYF; d_gene: NA; abundance: NA; j_gene: TRBJ2-7; v_gene: TRBV10-2
CDR3nt: TGTGCCAGCACCGGACAAGGGGTTGGGGCAGATACGCAGTATTTT; CDR3aa: CASTGQGVGADTQYF; d_gene: NA; abundance: NA; j_gene: TRBJ2-3; v_gene: TRBV7-8
CDR3nt: TGTGCCAGTAGTATCGGAGATCGTAGCAATCAGCCCCAGCATTTT; CDR3aa: CASSIGDRSNQPQHF; d_gene: NA; abundance: NA; j_gene: TRBJ1-5; v_gene: TRBV19
CDR3nt: TGTGCCAGCAGCCTGGACTTTTCCTACGAGCAGTACTTC; CDR3aa: CASSLDFSYEQYF; d_gene: NA; abundance: once; j_gene: TRBJ2-7; v_gene: TRBV5-5
CDR3nt: TGCGCCAGCGAGACTGGACTAGCGGGAAGTGGCGGGGAGCTGTTTTTT; CDR3aa: CASETGLAGSGGELFF; d_gene: TRBD2; abundance: NA; j_gene: TRBJ2-2; v_gene: TRBV10-2
CDR3nt: TGTGCCAGCAGTTTCTCAGGGAGGAACGAGCAGTACTTC; CDR3aa: CASSFSGRNEQYF; d_gene: NA; abundance: NA; j_gene: TRBJ2-7; v_gene: TRBV27
CDR3nt: TGCGCCAGCATCGATCCCCGACTAGCGGGACGGGACGAGCAGTACTTC; CDR3aa: CASIDPRLAGRDEQYF; d_gene: TRBD2; abundance: NA; j_gene: TRBJ2-7; v_gene: TRBV5-1
CDR3nt: TGTGCCAGCAGTGAATATCTTCTGGACACGCGGACAGATACGCAGTATTTT; CDR3aa: CASSEYLLDTRTDTQYF; d_gene: NA; abundance: NA; j_gene: TRBJ2-3; v_gene: TRBV6-1
CDR3nt: TGTGCCAGTAGTCCGGGAGGTATCAATGAGCAGTTCTTC; CDR3aa: CASSPGGINEQFF; d_gene: TRBD2; abundance: NA; j_gene: TRBJ2-1; v_gene: TRBV19
CDR3nt: TGTGCCAGTAGTACCCCTACGGGGAACGCAGGGAATGAGCAGTTCTTC; CDR3aa: CASSTPTGNAGNEQFF; d_gene: NA; abundance: NA; j_gene: TRBJ2-1; v_gene: TRBV19
CDR3nt: TGTGCCAGCAGTGAAAATGTAGCGGGAAATTCTTATGGGGCCAACGTCCTGACTTTC; CDR3aa: CASSENVAGNSYGANVLTF; d_gene: TRBD2; abundance: NA; j_gene: TRBJ2-6; v_gene: TRBV6-1
CDR3nt: TGTGCCAGCAGTCCCGGGACAGGGGGCTTTGGAAACACCATATATTTT; CDR3aa: CASSPGTGGFGNTIYF; d_gene: TRBD1; abundance: NA; j_gene: TRBJ1-3; v_gene: TRBV25-1
CDR3nt: TGTGCCACCAGCAGAGAGGGACAGGGGCGCTTTCAGCCCCAGCATTTT; CDR3aa: CATSREGQGRFQPQHF; d_gene: TRBD1; abundance: NA; j_gene: TRBJ1-5; v_gene: TRBV15
CDR3nt: TGTGCCAGCAGTGAAGGTTGGACTAGCGGCTACGAGCAGTACTTC; CDR3aa: CASSEGWTSGYEQYF; d_gene: TRBD2; abundance: NA; j_gene: TRBJ2-7; v_gene: TRBV6-1
CDR3nt: TGTGCCAGCACCAGGACAGGGGGAATTGAAAAACTGTTTTTT; CDR3aa: CASTRTGGIEKLFF; d_gene: TRBD1; abundance: NA; j_gene: TRBJ1-4; v_gene: TRBV27